This T cell receptor (beta chain) was documented in a study of blood T cell repertoires in COVID-19 (dated by TCRdb to about 2020). At the level of the whole study: Collaborator samples came from the United States, Italy and Spain and covered acute and convalescent phases of COVID-19. The material from the prospective study consisted of cDNA or gDNA derived from T cells, B-cell-depleted T cells, or PBMCs. Subjects who had been exposed to COVID-19, were actively infected with it, or had recovered from it provided the deeply sampled blood TCRbeta repertoires that made up the dataset. The repertoires were made available in a free public database intended to serve as a resource for research on the immune response to SARS-CoV-2. The samples were drawn from two sources: the first 160 participants of the ongoing ImmuneRACE study, and 1,000 to 1,500 subjects contributed by 6 global collaborators. Nearly every sample came with metadata listing a de-identified subject ID, COVID-19 status, age in years and sex. Where available, HLA class I and class II types were taken from metadata supplied by the sample provider and were not determined by assay-based typing. General conclusions and limits of the study: The amount of clinical and demographic metadata varied by source and participant and was provided uncurated.

Worth noting for this clone: It lacks a known antigen. No per-base quality is available; no much larger clone lies one base away.

The germline V gene (reference sequence) supplies CDR1 SEHNR and CDR2 FQNEAQ. There are 13 amino acids in the CDR3, from cysteine to phenylalanine inclusive. Only the CDR3 portion is preserved as DNA: 39 bases, with reading frame beginning at the first base. The junction carries 6 bases between V and J, which are trimmed by 3 bases and 2 bases respectively. Each collaborating institution followed its own protocols to collect whole blood in K2EDTA tubes. For TCRbeta analysis, collaborator samples were shipped as frozen whole blood, as isolated PBMCs, or as DNA extracted from either sample type. TCRbeta CDR3 regions were amplified from genomic DNA using the immunoSEQ Assay, a bias-controlled multiplex PCR. Regarding the original processing steps: Nucleated cell counts per sample were estimated from amplification of reference gene primers within the assay. To quantify the absolute abundance of each unique TCRbeta CDR3 rearrangement, sequence reads were collapsed and filtered. For each sample, productive Simpson clonality was calculated as the square root of Simpson's diversity index across productive rearrangements. The table was pulled from immuneACCESS by TCRdb, which kept in-frame rearrangements only. Such tables lose some clones; where checked, under half of the loss comes from unresolved V genes, and the rest has no known cause. For V, J and clone size, that table is used; D and trimming come from the DNA. The sample includes about 240,000 clones, with about four fifths observed a single time. The top ten hold 3.4% of the sample.

The sample was peripheral blood. This chain joins TRBV7-9 to TRBJ2-3, with the identity of the D gene unclear. The source of this sequence is a woman younger than 35 with acute or convalescent COVID-19. In nucleotides, the sequence is TGTGCCAGCAGCTTTGGCTTCACAGATACGCAGTATTTT. Translated, this gives CASSFGFTDTQYF.